Following are 17 T cell receptor beta chains from one sample sequenced in a study of CD8 T cells in Susac syndrome. Random hexamers were used to reverse transcribe 0.5 to 1 ug of RNA. One entry per CDR3 protein results from TCRdb running MiXCR on the immunoSEQ multiplex PCR reads. The sample yields 150,000 to 160,000 distinct CDR3 sequences, approximately 94% seen once. Input material: CD8+ T cells from PBMCs. Receptors originate from a human donor with multiple sclerosis.

CDR3 nucleotides: TGTGCCAGCAGCTTATTGAGGCCTAGCGGGGACCAAGAGACCCAGTACTTC. Amino acid sequence: CASSLLRPSGDQETQYF. The chain has TRBV7-9 and TRBJ2-5, with TRBD2 identical over 9 bases. The CDR3 is 17 amino acids. The ends lost 2 bases at V and 0 bases at J; junction bases unmatched: 7. The germline V gene has CDR1 SEHNR and CDR2 FQNEAQ (reference sequence). Supplemented by reference TRBV7-9 and TRBJ2-5, the full variable domain reads DTGVSQNPRHKITKRGQNVTFRCDPISEHNRLYWYRQTLGQGPEFLTYFQNEAQLEKSRLLSDRFSAERPKGSFSTLEIQRTEQGDSAMYLCASSLLRPSGDQETQYFGPGTRLLVL.

This sequence joins TRBV20-1 and TRBJ2-3, with D hard to call. Deletions cut 3 bases from V and 0 bases from J, with 13 bases between. The CDR3 runs 15 residues. The germline V gene has CDR1 DFQATT and CDR2 SNEGSKA (reference sequence). The CDR3 loop reads CSARELVDSTDTQYF. The DNA of the CDR3 is TGCAGTGCTAGGGAACTTGTTGACAGCACAGATACGCAGTATTTT.

This chain connects TRBV3-1 to TRBJ2-1; D remains ambiguous. This CDR3 region has 15 residues. Per germline, CDR1 LGHDT and CDR2 YNNKEL (reference sequence). V dropped 4 bases and J dropped 8 bases, with 18 bases sitting between them. As DNA, the CDR3 is TGTGCCAGCAGCCCCCCCCTCACCCCCGCAGATGAGCAGTTCTTC. It translates to CASSPPLTPADEQFF.

This chain links TRBV7-9 with TRBJ1-2; 9 bases agree with TRBD1. V was clipped by 1 base and J by 7 bases; unmatched bases: 7. Germline CDR1 SEHNR, CDR2 FQNEAQ (reference sequence). CDR3 size: 15 residues. The CDR3 nucleotides read TGTGCCAGCAGCTTAGAGAGGACAGGGGCAGGTGGCTACACCTTC. Encoded protein: CASSLERTGAGGYTF.

The chain combines TRBV12-3 or TRBV12-4 with TRBJ1-2; D ambiguous. Trimming left V 5 bases short and J 8 bases short, with 24 bases between. This CDR3 has 16 residues. The CDR3 region is CASSVSEAYREEGYTF. The CDR3 nucleotides are TGTGCCAGCAGTGTCAGCGAGGCCTACAGAGAGGAGGGCTACACCTTC.

The V gene is TRBV28, the J gene TRBJ2-3; D uncertain. Germline V gives CDR1 MDHEN, CDR2 SYDVKM. The CDR3 sequence is 14 residues long. V lost 2 bases and J 2 bases, leaving 8 bases between the germline ends. CDR3 loop: CASSLVVNTDTQYF. The DNA of the CDR3 is TGTGCCAGCAGTTTAGTCGTCAACACAGATACGCAGTATTTT.

The DNA for the CDR3 is TGTGCCAGTCTAGACCCTCACGGAGGCTACACCTTC. Translation: CASLDPHGGYTF. V is TRBV9 and J is TRBJ1-2; D is ambiguous. The CDR3 extends over 12 amino acids. Germline V gene sequence: CDR1 SGDLS, CDR2 YYNGEE. The ends were cut back, 8 bases at V and 8 bases at J, with 16 bases in the middle.

The chain combines TRBV7-6 with TRBJ2-7, with D tentatively TRBD1 (5 bases). The CDR3 totals 14 residues. Per the germline V gene, CDR1 is SGHVS and CDR2 is FNYEAQ. The V end was cut by 4 bases, the J end by 1 base, with 11 bases between. The CDR3 is CASSSTTESYEQYF. CDR3 in DNA: TGTGCCAGCAGCTCCACGACAGAATCCTACGAGCAGTACTTC.

This chain links TRBV12-3 or TRBV12-4 with TRBJ2-3; D remains ambiguous. V was cut by 2 bases and J by 2 bases, with 8 bases left in between. The CDR3 covers 14 residues. The CDR3 region has the DNA TGTGCCAGCAGTTTACGTCAAAACACAGATACGCAGTATTTT. This codes for CASSLRQNTDTQYF.

The DNA for the CDR3 is TGCAGTGCTGATGGGACATTTAACCTACTCTATGGCTACACCTTC. Its translation is CSADGTFNLLYGYTF. The gene calls are TRBV20-1 and TRBJ1-2; D perhaps matches TRBD1 (6 bases). V was cut by 5 bases and J by 4 bases, with 20 bases left in between. The CDR3 is 15 amino acids. CDR1 is DFQATT and CDR2 is SNEGSKA in the germline V gene (reference sequence).

V and J are TRBV20-1 and TRBJ2-1; TRBD2 matches 13 bases. The CDR3 is made up of 13 amino acids. V lost 5 bases to trimming and J lost 10 bases; unmatched junction nucleotides: 5. Germline V gene data show CDR1 as DFQATT and CDR2 as SNEGSKA (reference sequence). In nucleotides, the CDR3 is TGCAGTGCTGAGACTAGCGGGGGGAGAGAGCAGTTCTTC. This sequence encodes CSAETSGGREQFF.

The chain uses TRBV10-3 and TRBJ2-1, with TRBD1 as a possible D gene (5 bases). Germline V lookup: CDR1 ENHRY, CDR2 SYGVKD. The CDR3 length is 13 residues. Trimming shortened V by 7 bases and J by 5 bases, and 12 bases separated the two germline ends. DNA of the CDR3: TGTGCCATCAAAATCGACAGTCACAATGAGCAGTTCTTC. Translated, it gives CAIKIDSHNEQFF.

The genes are TRBV27 and TRBJ2-7; possibly TRBD1 for D (5 bases). There are 15 residues in the CDR3. Between the trimmed V and J ends, which lost 2 bases and 4 bases, there was a span of 15 bases. Looked up from germline, CDR1 is MNHEY and CDR2 is SMNVEV (reference sequence). The CDR3, as DNA: TGTGCCAGCAGTTTAAGGGTAGGGGAACTTTACGAGCAGTACTTC. It specifies CASSLRVGELYEQYF.

V usage is TRBV29-1 and J usage is TRBJ1-2; D might be TRBD1 (5 bases). From germline, CDR1 is SQVTM and CDR2 ANQGSEA. Trimming removed 7 bases at V and 6 bases at J, with 12 bases between. The CDR3 is made up of 11 amino acids. The CDR3 DNA sequence: TGCAGCGCCGTGAGGGACCATGGCTACACCTTC. As protein: CSAVRDHGYTF.

This clonotype is a singleton in its sample. The chain uses TRBV9 and TRBJ1-6; possible D gene TRBD1, 6 bases. Germline lookup yields CDR1 SGDLS and CDR2 YYNGEE. V was pared by 0 bases and J by 7 bases, with 11 bases between. The CDR3 sequence is 15 residues long. CDR3 sequence (DNA): TGTGCCAGCAGCGTAGCGACAGGCGACAATTCACCCCTCCACTTT. Translating it yields CASSVATGDNSPLHF.

J is TRBJ2-3 and V is TRBV12-3 or TRBV12-4, with no clear D. V was pared by 5 bases and J by 1 base, with 10 bases between. This CDR3 is built from 14 residues. The CDR3 protein is CASSPQVRTDTQYF. In DNA form, the CDR3 reads TGTGCCAGCAGTCCCCAGGTTCGCACAGATACGCAGTATTTT.

This clonotype was seen a single time. V gene TRBV20-1 combines with J gene TRBJ2-7; TRBD1 might be the D (6 bases). V lost 5 bases and J 3 bases, leaving 20 bases between the germline ends. This CDR3 has 15 residues. CDR1 DFQATT and CDR2 SNEGSKA come from the germline V gene (reference sequence). DNA for the CDR3: TGCAGTGCTCGAGGGACACGCACCGGTAACTACGAGCAGTACTTC. This sequence encodes CSARGTRTGNYEQYF.